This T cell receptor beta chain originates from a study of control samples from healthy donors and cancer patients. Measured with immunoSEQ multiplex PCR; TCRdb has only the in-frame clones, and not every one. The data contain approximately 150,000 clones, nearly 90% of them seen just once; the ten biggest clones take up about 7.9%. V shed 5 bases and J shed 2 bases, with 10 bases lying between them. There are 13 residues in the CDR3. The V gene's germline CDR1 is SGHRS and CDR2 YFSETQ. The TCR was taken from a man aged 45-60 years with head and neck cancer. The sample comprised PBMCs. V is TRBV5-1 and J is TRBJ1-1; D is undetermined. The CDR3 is CASRRQINTEAFF. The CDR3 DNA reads TGCGCCAGCAGACGGCAAATCAACACTGAAGCTTTCTTT.